This entry lists 9 T cell receptor beta chains sequenced from one sample in a study of OX40 agonist ivuxolimab in advanced cancers. Some clones are missing from TCRdb's copy, which holds only in-frame ones; the method was immunoSEQ multiplex PCR. The data show tens of thousands of clones, 80% to 90% seen once. This specimen was CD4+ or CD8+ T cells sorted from blood, taken in a trial of the OX40 agonist ivuxolimab. The receptor source for this set is an adult with an advanced solid tumor such as melanoma, head and neck, liver or kidney cancer.

The chain is built from TRBV21-1 and TRBJ2-7; the D call in the table, TRBD1, was not verified against the DNA. TRBV21-1 is an annotated pseudogene. CDR3 length: 20 residues. The CDR3 nucleotides read TGTGCCAGCAGCAACGCTCTCCCCCGGGACAGGGGGGGAAACTCCTACGAGCAGTACTTC. It translates to CASSNALPRDRGGNSYEQYF.

This chain links TRBV4-2 with TRBJ2-5; possible D gene TRBD1, 6 bases. Germline V gives CDR1 LGHNA, CDR2 YNFKEQ. The V gene lost 1 base and the J gene lost 4 bases, with 13 bases spanning the gap. The CDR3 is made up of 15 amino acids. CDR3 protein: CASSQGQGKGETQYF. As DNA, the CDR3 is TGTGCCAGCAGCCAAGGGCAGGGGAAGGGAGAGACCCAGTACTTC.

The rearrangement joins TRBV5-1 to TRBJ2-5; 7 bases line up with TRBD1. The V gene's germline CDR1 is SGHRS and CDR2 YFSETQ. The CDR3 loop spans 15 amino acids. Trimming removed 4 bases from V and 1 base from J; junction bases left unmatched: 7. CDR3 region: CASSQGQVVQETQYF. In DNA form, the CDR3 reads TGCGCCAGCAGCCAAGGACAGGTCGTCCAAGAGACCCAGTACTTC.

The gene calls are TRBV28 and TRBJ2-1; no clear D gene. CDR1 and CDR2 (germline): MDHEN, SYDVKM. The CDR3 consists of 14 residues. V dropped 1 base and J dropped 0 bases, with 4 bases sitting between them. The CDR3 bases are TGTGCCAGCAGTTTATCGAGCTCCTACAATGAGCAGTTCTTC. It translates to CASSLSSSYNEQFF.

The genes are TRBV6-6 and TRBJ1-2, with 7 bases aligning to TRBD1. V was clipped by 5 bases and J by 4 bases; unmatched bases: 4. CDR3 length: 13 residues. CDR1 and CDR2 (germline): MNHNY, SVGAGI (reference sequence). This chain's CDR3 is CASSRDSFYGYTF. DNA of the CDR3: TGTGCCAGCAGTAGGGACAGCTTCTATGGCTACACCTTC.

This clone was found once. The rearrangement uses TRBV7-3 and TRBJ2-7; D unclear. The V gene lost 4 bases and the J gene lost 6 bases, with 13 bases spanning the gap. The CDR3 has 13 residues. Germline V gene data show CDR1 as SGHTA and CDR2 as FQGTGA. CDR3 coding DNA: TGTGCCAGCAGCTCAAAGGTGGCTCGCGAGCAGTACTTC. Encoded protein: CASSSKVAREQYF.

The chain joins TRBV28 to TRBJ2-5; 8 nucleotides line up with TRBD2. V trimming: 5 bases; J trimming: 2 bases; junction bases outside the gene matches: 4. Germline V gene sequence: CDR1 MDHEN, CDR2 SYDVKM. The CDR3 loop spans 14 amino acids. The CDR3 DNA follows: TGTGCCAGCAGTGGGGGACTAGTTCAAGAGACCCAGTACTTC. This sequence encodes CASSGGLVQETQYF.

As to this clone: A read error likely explains this, since a far larger clone differs by one base. The identical CDR3 is also encoded by other nucleotide sequences in the sample. The J gene is TRBJ2-1, the V gene TRBV19; D unresolved. V lost 1 base, J lost 7 bases, and 5 bases lay in between. Germline V lookup: CDR1 LNHDA, CDR2 SQIVND (reference sequence). There are 12 residues in the CDR3. The CDR3 region has the DNA TGTGCCAGTAGTATAGGCTGGAATGAGCAGTTCTTC. Residues: CASSIGWNEQFF. The full variable domain, completed using reference TRBV19 and TRBJ2-1, is DGGITQSPKYLFRKEGQNVTLSCEQNLNHDAMYWYRQDPGQGLRLIYYSQIVNDFQKGDIAEGYSVSREKKESFPLTVTSAQKNPTAFYLCASSIGWNEQFFGPGTRLTVL.

The rearrangement uses TRBV6-6 and TRBJ2-7; 7 bases line up with TRBD2. V was pared by 4 bases and J by 2 bases, with 8 bases of the junction left unmatched. CDR1 is MNHNY, CDR2 SVGAGI, per germline (reference sequence). The CDR3 length is 15 residues. CDR3 loop: CASSLPSGIPYEQYF. The CDR3 DNA reads as TGTGCCAGCAGTTTACCGAGCGGGATTCCCTACGAGCAGTACTTC.